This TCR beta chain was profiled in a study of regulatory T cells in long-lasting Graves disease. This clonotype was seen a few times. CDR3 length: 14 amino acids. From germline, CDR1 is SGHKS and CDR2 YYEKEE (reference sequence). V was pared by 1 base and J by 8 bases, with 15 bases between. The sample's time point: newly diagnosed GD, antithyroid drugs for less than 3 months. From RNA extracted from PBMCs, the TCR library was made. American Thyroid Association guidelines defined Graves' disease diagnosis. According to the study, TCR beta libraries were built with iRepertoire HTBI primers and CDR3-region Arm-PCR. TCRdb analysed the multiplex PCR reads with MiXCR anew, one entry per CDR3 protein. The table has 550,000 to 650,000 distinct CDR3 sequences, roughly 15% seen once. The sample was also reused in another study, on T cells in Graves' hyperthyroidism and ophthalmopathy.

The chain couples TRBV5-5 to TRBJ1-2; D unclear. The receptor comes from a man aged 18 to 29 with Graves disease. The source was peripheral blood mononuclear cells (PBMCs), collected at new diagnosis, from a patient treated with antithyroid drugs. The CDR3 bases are TGTGCCAGCAGCTTGAGGACCGCCTCAGGAGGCTACACCTTC. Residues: CASSLRTASGGYTF.